This T cell receptor (beta chain) was sequenced in a study of breast tumors, draining lymph nodes, adjacent tissues. The CDR3 is made up of 18 amino acids. The germline gives CDR1 LNHDA, CDR2 SQIVND (reference sequence). The V and J ends lost 6 bases and 0 bases, in that order; junction bases with no gene match: 12. This clonotype was found many times. The target antigen is unknown. Study conclusions and caveats: The data were judged consistent with most tumor T cells coming from lymph node and expanding in tumor. Tumor T cell lymph node origin was a supported hypothesis, not proven. Tumors had less TCR diversity than lymph nodes, more than nontumor tissue. Tumor and nontumor repertoires were significantly more similar in luminal-like than in basal-like breast cancer.

TCRdb called the multiplex PCR reads again in MiXCR, with one record for every CDR3 protein. In the table there are 200,000 to 250,000 distinct CDR3 sequences, under 35% of which are singletons. Breast cancer patients provided tissue from their axillary draining lymph nodes. The genes are TRBV19 and TRBJ2-3, with 10 bases that match TRBD2. The sample consisted of axillary lymph node tissue. This sequence was found in a female donor with breast cancer. Some clones in this sample may be carry-over from other donors' samples. CDR3 sequence: CASSPRRWTSGSTDTQYF. CDR3 bases: TGTGCCAGTAGCCCAAGAAGATGGACTAGCGGAAGCACAGATACGCAGTATTTT.